This entry concerns a single T cell receptor beta chain. In germline, CDR1 is MRHNA, CDR2 SNTAGT. V shed 6 bases and J 11 bases; nucleotides not matched to a gene: 6. The CDR3 is made up of 12 amino acids. This entry comes from a study of cytomegalovirus exposure and HLA in healthy donors. Sequencing was performed with immunoSEQ multiplex PCR; in TCRdb, only in-frame clones are kept and a portion is missing. The table records hundreds of thousands of clones, roughly nine tenths of them present only once. This receptor was taken from a man aged 18 to 35 in good health and CMV-seropositive. Input material: PBMCs. V is TRBV6-4 and J is TRBJ1-2, with 10 bases aligning to TRBD1. CDR3 nucleotide sequence: TGTGCCAGCAGAGATCCGGGACAGGGGTACACCTTC. It translates to CASRDPGQGYTF.